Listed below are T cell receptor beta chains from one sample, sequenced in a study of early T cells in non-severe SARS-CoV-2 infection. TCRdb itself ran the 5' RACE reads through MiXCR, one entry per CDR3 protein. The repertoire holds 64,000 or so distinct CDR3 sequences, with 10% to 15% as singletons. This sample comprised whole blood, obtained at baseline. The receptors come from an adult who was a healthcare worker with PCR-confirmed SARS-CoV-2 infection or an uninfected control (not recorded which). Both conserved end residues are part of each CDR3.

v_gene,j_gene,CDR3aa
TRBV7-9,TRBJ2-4,CASSLGRNIQYF
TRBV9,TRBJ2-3,CASSAQGMLGDTQYF
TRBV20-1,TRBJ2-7,CSATGGGSSYEQYF
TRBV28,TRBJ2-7,CASSLGGTNREQYF
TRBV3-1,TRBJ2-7,CASSGTGLLYEQYF
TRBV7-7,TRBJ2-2,CASSLLGQNTGELFF
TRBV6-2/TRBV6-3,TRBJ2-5,CASSYGSGSWETQYF
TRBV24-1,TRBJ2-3,CATIRGPDTQYF
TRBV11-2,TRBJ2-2,CASSLFGQKANTGELFF
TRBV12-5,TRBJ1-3,CASGLVPGQGPGNTIYF
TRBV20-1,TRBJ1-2,CSASRTGGGYGYTF
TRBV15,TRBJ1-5,CATSLDNSNQPQHF
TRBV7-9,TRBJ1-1,CASSFQEAFF
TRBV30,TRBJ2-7,CAWSSRPGTISYEQYF
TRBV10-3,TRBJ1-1,CAIVPRQGGAITEAFF